These 31 T cell receptor beta chains came from one sample sequenced in a study of patients and donors after allogeneic stem cell transplantation. TCRdb passed the RT-PCR reads through MiXCR, listing each CDR3 protein once. The sample lists 30,000 or so distinct CDR3 sequences, nearly 7% occurring once. Sequenced material: blood, either unsorted or a sorted T cell fraction (not recorded which). The receptor source for this set is a human donor who was either an allogeneic HSCT recipient or a stem cell or donor lymphocyte infusion donor (not recorded which). It is not recorded whose cells these are; they may come from a transplant donor.

This clonotype has a count of ten or more. V usage is TRBV4-1 and J usage is TRBJ1-5; D remains unclear. The germline V gene encodes CDR1 MGHRA and CDR2 YSYEKL. The V end was cut by 0 bases, the J end by 6 bases, with 6 bases between. This CDR3 contains 13 residues. CDR3 nucleotide sequence: TGCGCCAGCAGCCAAGACGGAAGTCAGCCCCAGCATTTT. It translates to CASSQDGSQPQHF.

This clonotype was seen a handful of times. This chain connects TRBV20-1 to TRBJ2-7; D gene unclear. Trimming pared 5 bases from V and 6 bases from J, leaving 14 bases between. The length of the CDR3 is 12 residues. Germline CDR1 and CDR2: DFQATT and SNEGSKA (reference sequence). The CDR3 protein is CSAYYLESEQYF. As DNA, the CDR3 is TGCAGTGCTTACTACCTTGAGTCCGAGCAGTACTTC.

The J gene is TRBJ2-4, the V gene TRBV3-1; 8 bases are shared with TRBD1. The CDR3 contains 15 residues. Trimming took 3 bases from V and 8 from J; bases not matched to a gene: 9. CDR1 and CDR2 (germline): LGHDT, YNNKEL (reference sequence). For the CDR3, the DNA is TGTGCCAGCAGCCATTTGGCAGGGGGCGGGGACATTCAGTACTTC. It yields the protein CASSHLAGGGDIQYF. Complete variable domain (other parts from reference TRBV3-1 and TRBJ2-4): DTAVSQTPKYLVTQMGNDKSIKCEQNLGHDTMYWYKQDSKKFLKIMFSYNNKELIINETVPNRFSPKSPDKAHLNLHINSLELGDSAVYFCASSHLAGGGDIQYFGAGTRLSVL.

A few counts support this clonotype. This chain joins TRBV11-2 and TRBJ2-3, with D unclear. The V gene lost 5 bases and the J gene lost 2 bases, with 14 bases spanning the gap. The CDR3 length is 15 residues. Germline lookup yields CDR1 SGHAT and CDR2 FQNNGV. The CDR3 loop reads CASSPPMAATDTQYF. CDR3 coding DNA: TGTGCCAGCAGCCCCCCGATGGCTGCCACAGATACGCAGTATTTT. Full variable domain (remainder filled in from reference TRBV11-2 and TRBJ2-3): EAGVAQSPRYKIIEKRQSVAFWCNPISGHATLYWYQQILGQGPKLLIQFQNNGVVDDSQLPKDRFSAERLKGVDSTLKIQPAKLEDSAVYLCASSPPMAATDTQYFGPGTRLTVL.

A few counts support this clonotype. The rearrangement uses TRBV6-5 and TRBJ2-2, with D perhaps given as TRBD1 or TRBD2 (5 bases each). CDR1 is MNHEY, CDR2 SVGAGI, per germline. The CDR3 totals 13 residues. Trimming stripped 6 bases from V and 3 bases from J, with 8 bases between. CDR3 residues: CASRGEYTGELFF. For the CDR3, the DNA is TGTGCCAGCAGAGGGGAGTACACCGGGGAGCTGTTTTTT.

At least ten counts were recorded for this clonotype. The chain has TRBV28 and TRBJ2-1; TRBD2 agrees at 9 bases. Looked up from germline, CDR1 is MDHEN and CDR2 is SYDVKM. This CDR3 is 17 amino acids long. Trimming at V came to 2 bases and at J to 6 bases, leaving 11 bases not matched to a gene. The CDR3 region has the DNA TGTGCCAGCAGTTTACCCTCCCTAGCGGGAAAACTCAATGAGCAGTTCTTC. Translation gives CASSLPSLAGKLNEQFF.

In this sample, this clonotype turned up many times. The chain is built from TRBV19 and TRBJ2-2, with a possible D match to TRBD1 (6 bases). CDR3 size: 15 residues. Trimming took off 7 bases at V and 1 base at J, with 13 bases between the two ends. Per the germline V gene, CDR1 is LNHDA and CDR2 is SQIVND (reference sequence). The chain's CDR3 is CASTRDRLNTGELFF. The CDR3 DNA follows: TGTGCCAGTACTCGCGACAGGTTGAACACCGGGGAGCTGTTTTTT.

Relative to its sample, this clonotype is medium-sized. This chain uses TRBV7-9 with TRBJ2-5, with 12 bases fitting TRBD2. J was trimmed by 2 bases and V by 4 bases; bases with no gene match: 5. This CDR3 comprises 16 residues. Germline CDR1 is SEHNR and CDR2 is FQNEAQ (reference sequence). CDR3 amino acids: CASSSLLAGGQETQYF. CDR3 bases: TGTGCCAGCAGCTCACTTCTAGCGGGAGGGCAAGAGACCCAGTACTTC.

This clonotype was seen at least ten times. The chain has TRBV14 and TRBJ2-1; D not resolved. The ends were cut back, 4 bases at V and 4 bases at J, with 11 bases in the middle. The germline V gene has CDR1 SGHDN and CDR2 FVKESK. The length of the CDR3 is 14 residues. The chain's CDR3 is CASSPLGSYNEQFF. CDR3 sequence (DNA): TGTGCCAGCAGCCCCCTGGGATCTTACAATGAGCAGTTCTTC.

The chain couples TRBV14 to TRBJ2-1; D is tentatively TRBD1 or TRBD2 (6 bases each). Germline-derived CDR1 and CDR2 are SGHDN and FVKESK. The CDR3 spans 15 residues. Between the trimmed V and J ends, which lost 2 bases and 5 bases, there was a span of 13 bases. DNA of the CDR3: TGTGCCAGCAGCCAATCGGGGGCGCAACACAATGAGCAGTTCTTC. Its protein is CASSQSGAQHNEQFF.

This clonotype has at least ten counts. The V and J genes are TRBV7-9 and TRBJ2-7; tentatively, D is TRBD1 or TRBD2 (5 bases each). Germline V gives CDR1 SEHNR, CDR2 FQNEAQ (reference sequence). The CDR3 totals 16 residues. The ends were cut back, 5 bases at V and 4 bases at J, with 21 bases in the middle. This CDR3 is CASSVGASSVLYEQYF. The CDR3 bases are TGTGCCAGCAGCGTCGGGGCTAGCTCTGTTTTGTACGAGCAGTACTTC. The entire variable domain, with the rest obtained from reference TRBV7-9 and TRBJ2-7, is as follows: DTGVSQNPRHKITKRGQNVTFRCDPISEHNRLYWYRQTLGQGPEFLTYFQNEAQLEKSRLLSDRFSAERPKGSFSTLEIQRTEQGDSAMYLCASSVGASSVLYEQYFGPGTRLTVT.

This clonotype was seen many times. V usage is TRBV7-9 and J usage is TRBJ1-3, with D unresolved. This CDR3 is 16 amino acids long. The V and J ends lost 3 bases and 7 bases respectively, with 19 bases between them. Germline lookup yields CDR1 SEHNR and CDR2 FQNEAQ (reference sequence). This CDR3 is CASSLVKGPGWNTIYF. Here the CDR3 DNA reads TGTGCCAGCAGCTTGGTCAAGGGCCCGGGTTGGAACACCATATATTTT. Looking up the rest from reference TRBV7-9 and TRBJ1-3 gives the full variable domain: DTGVSQNPRHKITKRGQNVTFRCDPISEHNRLYWYRQTLGQGPEFLTYFQNEAQLEKSRLLSDRFSAERPKGSFSTLEIQRTEQGDSAMYLCASSLVKGPGWNTIYFGEGSWLTVV.

This clonotype came up a few times. The rearrangement joins TRBV11-2 to TRBJ2-5; D is unresolved. With 1 base removed from V and 5 bases from J, the gap between germline ends came to 11 bases. CDR1 and CDR2 from the germline V gene are SGHAT and FQNNGV. This CDR3 has 14 residues. CDR3 loop: CASSLAGQVETQYF. The CDR3 DNA is TGTGCCAGCAGCTTAGCCGGGCAGGTGGAGACCCAGTACTTC.

The table lists this clonotype with many counts. The rearrangement uses TRBV29-1 and TRBJ1-5, with 8 positions matching TRBD1. The germline V gene has CDR1 SQVTM and CDR2 ANQGSEA. This CDR3 has 13 amino acids. Trimming at V came to 5 bases and at J to 4 bases, leaving 4 bases not matched to a gene. The chain's CDR3 is CSVRQGWNQPQHF. In DNA form, the CDR3 reads TGCAGCGTTCGACAGGGGTGGAATCAGCCCCAGCATTTT.

This clonotype came up a few times. This sequence joins TRBV6-6 and TRBJ2-1, with D possibly matching TRBD1 (5 bases). Germline V gives CDR1 MNHNY, CDR2 SVGAGI (reference sequence). This CDR3 spans 16 amino acids. The V gene lost 0 bases and the J gene lost 5 bases, with 14 bases spanning the gap. As DNA, the CDR3 is TGTGCCAGCAGTTACTCCCAGGGTTTTCCCAACAATGAGCAGTTCTTC. Translating it yields CASSYSQGFPNNEQFF.

The genes are TRBV7-3 and TRBJ2-7, with 8 positions matching TRBD1. CDR1 SGHTA and CDR2 FQGTGA come from the germline V gene. This CDR3 spans 15 amino acids. After removal of 2 bases from V and 6 bases from J, the junction contained 9 bases not matched to a gene. The DNA of the CDR3 is TGTGCCAGCAGCTTATACGGGACAGGCTACAGCGAGCAGTACTTC. Translating gives CASSLYGTGYSEQYF.

This clonotype has at least ten counts. This chain joins TRBV15 and TRBJ2-3; 7 positions agree with TRBD2. The CDR3 totals 16 residues. CDR1 LNHNV and CDR2 YYDKDF come from the germline V gene (reference sequence). V lost 1 base to trimming and J lost 2 bases; unmatched junction nucleotides: 6. CDR3 amino acids: CATSRGLTSATDTQYF. As DNA, the CDR3 is TGTGCCACCAGCAGAGGTTTAACTAGCGCCACAGATACGCAGTATTTT.

This clonotype was found many times. J is TRBJ1-2 and V is TRBV7-8, with D hard to call. CDR3 length equals 14 residues. In germline, CDR1 is SGHVS, CDR2 FQNEAQ. Trimming took 4 bases from V and 4 from J, leaving 13 bases between them. The DNA for the CDR3 is TGTGCCAGCAGCTATTTGGAGACGAGCTATGGCTACACCTTC. Translation gives CASSYLETSYGYTF.

The CDR3 here is CATSGPAGGVGELFF. The CDR3 region has the DNA TGTGCCACCAGTGGCCCAGCGGGAGGGGTCGGGGAGCTGTTTTTT. The chain has TRBV24-1 and TRBJ2-2; 10 nucleotides agree with TRBD2. Germline lookup yields CDR1 KGHDR and CDR2 SFDVKD. CDR3 length equals 15 residues. V trimming: 5 bases; J trimming: 7 bases; junction bases outside the gene matches: 6.

This clonotype was counted many times. The rearrangement links TRBV6-1 to TRBJ1-2; D not certain. Germline values: CDR1 MNHNS, CDR2 SASEGT. This CDR3 region has 14 residues. The V and J ends lost 5 bases and 7 bases respectively, with 17 bases between them. CDR3 region: CASSRGSIVGGYTF. The CDR3 DNA sequence: TGTGCCAGCAGTCGGGGAAGTATTGTTGGTGGCTACACCTTC.

The chain joins TRBV6-2 or TRBV6-3 to TRBJ2-1; D might be TRBD1 or TRBD2, each matching 7 bases. The V and J ends lost 4 bases and 2 bases respectively, with 15 bases between them. Germline V lookup: CDR1 MNHEY, CDR2 SVGEGT. CDR3 length equals 16 residues. The CDR3 loop reads CASSSKPGGAYNEQFF. The CDR3 region has the DNA TGTGCCAGCAGTTCGAAGCCAGGGGGGGCCTACAATGAGCAGTTCTTC.

This clonotype was observed at least ten times. This rearrangement joins TRBV5-1 to TRBJ1-3, with TRBD1 matching over 9 bases. The germline CDR1 and CDR2 sequences are SGHRS and YFSETQ. Losses at the gene ends were 6 bases for V and 3 bases for J; bases not matched to a gene: 7. The CDR3 totals 15 residues. CDR3 coding DNA: TGCGCCAGCACACGGACAGGGGCCAGTGGAAACACCATATATTTT. Protein product: CASTRTGASGNTIYF.

In this sample, this clonotype turned up many times. V and J are TRBV7-3 and TRBJ2-2, with D perhaps TRBD1 (6 bases). The CDR3 has 14 amino acids. Trimming stripped 2 bases from V and 5 bases from J, with 9 bases between. In germline, CDR1 is SGHTA, CDR2 FQGTGA. The chain's CDR3 is CASSLQGITGELFF. The DNA for the CDR3 is TGTGCCAGCAGCTTACAGGGGATAACCGGGGAGCTGTTTTTT.

This clonotype came up many times. The V and J genes are TRBV28 and TRBJ1-5, with no clear D. The V and J ends lost 3 bases and 4 bases respectively, with 13 bases between them. The CDR3 sequence is 15 residues long. Germline CDR1 reads MDHEN; CDR2 reads SYDVKM. The CDR3 sequence is CASSFPGLVNQPQHF. CDR3 DNA sequence: TGTGCCAGCAGTTTCCCCGGACTGGTTAATCAGCCCCAGCATTTT.

Regarding this clonotype: This could be a read error, since a much larger clone is one nucleotide away. The chain is built from TRBV24-1 and TRBJ1-1; 7 bases are a match to TRBD1. Germline assignment: CDR1 KGHDR and CDR2 SFDVKD. The ends lost 6 bases at V and 0 bases at J; junction bases unmatched: 21. This CDR3 has 20 amino acids. The CDR3 DNA follows: TGTGCCACCAGTCAGCCGGCGGGACGCTGGGACAGATTTATGAACACTGAAGCTTTCTTT. This codes for CATSQPAGRWDRFMNTEAFF.

In its sample, this clonotype was seen many times. The V gene is TRBV20-1, the J gene TRBJ1-4, with 7 bases that match TRBD1. Germline loops: CDR1 DFQATT, CDR2 SNEGSKA (reference sequence). J lost 3 bases, V lost 1 base, and 2 bases had no gene match. The CDR3 is 14 amino acids. CDR3: CSARGQGSNEKLFF. The CDR3 coding sequence is TGCAGTGCTAGAGGACAGGGCTCTAATGAAAAACTGTTTTTT.

The table lists this clonotype with a few counts. The chain has TRBV6-6 and TRBJ1-5; D remains unclear. CDR1 and CDR2 from the germline V gene are MNHNY and SVGAGI (reference sequence). The CDR3 is 12 amino acids. V was pared by 4 bases and J by 5 bases, with 6 bases between. CDR3 in DNA: TGTGCCAGCAGTTTCGCTGATCAGCCCCAGCATTTT. Translation gives CASSFADQPQHF.

The chain recombines TRBV27 with TRBJ2-3, with 9 nucleotides matching TRBD2. The CDR3 has 17 amino acids. Germline CDR1 is MNHEY and CDR2 is SMNVEV (reference sequence). Trimming took 2 bases from V and 7 from J; bases not matched to a gene: 13. This chain's CDR3 is CASSLRVLAGGQNTQYF. CDR3 in DNA: TGTGCCAGCAGTTTAAGGGTACTAGCGGGTGGGCAAAATACGCAGTATTTT.

In this sample, this clonotype turned up many times. The chain employs TRBV6-2 or TRBV6-3 and TRBJ1-5; 8 nucleotides align to TRBD1. The CDR3 consists of 13 residues. Trimming cost V 4 bases and J 6 bases; bases outside gene matches: 2. The V gene's germline CDR1 is MNHEY and CDR2 SVGEGT. The CDR3 sequence is CASSWTGSQPQHF. The CDR3 nucleotides are TGTGCCAGCAGTTGGACAGGGAGTCAGCCCCAGCATTTT.

Only a few counts were recorded for this clonotype. This chain links TRBV21-1 with TRBJ2-1; TRBD1 was called by the table and not checked on the DNA. TRBV21-1 is described as a pseudogene. The CDR3 has 13 residues. The DNA of the CDR3 is TGTGCCAGCAGCAAAGTATACCCGGGGGAGCAGTTCTTC. Translating it yields CASSKVYPGEQFF.

This clonotype has a handful of counts. This chain uses TRBV20-1 with TRBJ1-6, with D unresolved. This CDR3 has 16 residues. V lost 5 bases and J 0 bases, leaving 14 bases between the germline ends. Germline lookup yields CDR1 DFQATT and CDR2 SNEGSKA (reference sequence). CDR3 sequence (DNA): TGCAGTGCTCCTTGGGGTGGCAGCTCCTATAATTCACCCCTCCACTTT. Encoded protein: CSAPWGGSSYNSPLHF.